The TCR beta chain described here comes from a study of T cell clonality in common variable immunodeficiency. Points from the study as a whole: Reportedly, TCR beta sequences from common variable immunodeficiency showed fewer deletions and N-nucleotide insertions.

This clone was seen repeatedly, ten times or more. Its antigen is currently unknown. Read coverage stops 3 residues before the CDR3 terminus; the germline J gene supplies the remainder. The protocol was immunoSEQ multiplex PCR, while the TCRdb copy is restricted to in-frame clones and leaves out a portion. Recorded here are 15,000 to 20,000 clones, none singletons. Germline lookup yields CDR1 SGHDN and CDR2 FVKESK. CDR3 length equals 17 residues. The V segment lost 3 bases and the J segment 0 bases; nucleotides outside the gene matches: 7. V is TRBV14 and J is TRBJ1-1; 10 bases align to TRBD1. Sequenced input: peripheral blood mononuclear cells. This TCR derives from a human donor with common variable immunodeficiency. CDR3 region: CASSHDRGRIMNTEAFF. Incomplete CDR3 DNA: TGTGCCAGCAGCCACGACAGGGGGCGTATAATGAACACTGAA.